The 12 T cell receptor beta chains listed next were all sequenced from one sample in a study of T cells in tuberculosis. Some clones are missing from TCRdb's copy, which holds only in-frame ones; the method was immunoSEQ multiplex PCR. The sample carries 25,000 to 35,000 clones, under 95% recorded once. Sequencing was done on a sample of PBMCs. The receptor source for this set is a donor aged 10-29 years with latent tuberculosis or without tuberculosis infection. Some clones in this sample may be carry-over from other donors' samples.

The genes are TRBV6-5 and TRBJ1-2; no reliable D call. This CDR3 spans 13 amino acids. V lost 5 bases, J lost 7 bases, and 14 bases lay in between. Germline V lookup: CDR1 MNHEY, CDR2 SVGAGI. CDR3 nucleotide sequence: TGTGCCAGCAGTGTAACAGTTCTCTCTGGCTACACCTTC. The encoded protein is CASSVTVLSGYTF.

The V call is TRBV30, the J call TRBJ1-1; weak D call: TRBD1 (5 bases). The CDR3 contains 13 residues. Trimming took 1 base from V and 4 from J, leaving 10 bases between them. The germline V gene has CDR1 GTSNPN and CDR2 SVGIG (reference sequence). This chain's CDR3 is CAWSGGGRTEAFF. CDR3 sequence (DNA): TGTGCCTGGAGTGGCGGGGGACGCACTGAAGCTTTCTTT.

This chain uses TRBV7-9 with TRBJ2-1; tentatively, D is TRBD1 (6 bases). The V end lost 4 bases, the J end lost 6 bases, and 13 bases lay between the germline ends. Per germline, CDR1 SEHNR and CDR2 FQNEAQ (reference sequence). CDR3 length equals 14 residues. The CDR3 DNA follows: TGTGCCAGCAGCTCGACAGGTTCATTCAATGAGCAGTTCTTC. It specifies CASSSTGSFNEQFF.

This rearrangement joins TRBV10-3 to TRBJ2-7; 7 bases agree with TRBD2. V gave up 3 bases and J gave up 2 bases; unmatched junction bases: 7. This CDR3 is built from 15 residues. Germline CDR1 ENHRY, CDR2 SYGVKD. The CDR3 reads CAISEGTIMTYEQYF. In nucleotides, the CDR3 is TGTGCCATCAGTGAAGGGACTATAATGACCTACGAGCAGTACTTC.

The chain recombines TRBV2 with TRBJ2-1, with D perhaps matching TRBD1 (6 bases). The V end was cut by 4 bases, the J end by 0 bases, with 7 bases between. The CDR3 runs 14 residues. Germline CDR1 is SNHLY and CDR2 is FYNNEI. CDR3 coding DNA: TGTGCCAGCAGTGTACAGGGCTCCTACAATGAGCAGTTCTTC. This codes for CASSVQGSYNEQFF.

This chain connects TRBV30 to TRBJ1-2, with unresolved D. V was clipped by 2 bases and J by 11 bases, with 15 bases between them. This CDR3 comprises 12 residues. Germline V lookup: CDR1 GTSNPN, CDR2 SVGIG (reference sequence). In DNA form, the CDR3 reads TGTGCCTGGAGTACCGTGGAGGCCTGGTACACCTTC. This sequence encodes CAWSTVEAWYTF. The whole variable domain, remainder taken from reference TRBV30 and TRBJ1-2, is SQTIHQWPATLVQPVGSPLSLECTVEGTSNPNLYWYRQAAGRGLQLLFYSVGIGQISSEVPQNLSASRPQDRQFILSSKKLLLSDSGFYLCAWSTVEAWYTFGSGTRLTVV.

The chain is built from TRBV29-1 and TRBJ1-5, with D maybe TRBD1 (5 bases). The CDR3 has 12 amino acids. Germline lookup yields CDR1 SQVTM and CDR2 ANQGSEA. The CDR3 protein is CSAREGNQPQHF. In DNA, the CDR3 is TGCAGTGCCAGGGAAGGCAATCAGCCCCAGCATTTT.

The rearrangement uses TRBV4-2 and TRBJ2-7, with TRBD2 as a possible D gene (6 bases). There are 16 residues in the CDR3. Germline CDR1 is LGHNA and CDR2 is YNFKEQ. V lost 1 base to trimming and J lost 1 base, with 14 bases between them. The CDR3: CASSQVGAGQSYEQYF. The CDR3 bases are TGTGCCAGCAGCCAAGTCGGTGCGGGGCAATCCTACGAGCAGTACTTC.

Only a few counts were recorded for this clone. The J gene is TRBJ2-5, the V gene TRBV2; D gene ambiguous. CDR3 length equals 14 residues. Per germline, CDR1 SNHLY and CDR2 FYNNEI. The germline V and J ends were trimmed by 5 bases and 0 bases, with 10 bases remaining between them. The DNA for the CDR3 is TGTGCCAGCAGTTATGACGGGTACCAAGAGACCCAGTACTTC. It yields the protein CASSYDGYQETQYF.

The chain carries TRBV4-1 and TRBJ2-1; weak D call: TRBD2 (5 bases). V lost 3 bases and J lost 7, with 19 bases in between. CDR3 length: 16 amino acids. From germline, CDR1 is MGHRA and CDR2 YSYEKL. CDR3 DNA sequence: TGCGCCAGCAGCCAGGAAAGAGGGCTGATTGCGAATGAGCAGTTCTTC. This gives the protein CASSQERGLIANEQFF.

The chain uses TRBV7-9 and TRBJ2-7; 8 nucleotides align to TRBD1. Unmatched junction bases numbered 14, after V lost 5 bases and J lost 5 bases. Germline V CDR1 and CDR2: SEHNR, FQNEAQ (reference sequence). This CDR3 region has 16 residues. CDR3 amino acids: CASSPGQGLNFDEQYF. The CDR3 DNA sequence: TGTGCCAGCAGCCCCGGACAGGGTCTGAATTTCGACGAGCAGTACTTC.

The J gene is TRBJ2-2, the V gene TRBV25-1; tentative D call: TRBD2 (7 bases). The CDR3 loop spans 16 amino acids. CDR1 and CDR2 (germline): MGHDK, SYGVNS. V lost 7 bases and J 4 bases, leaving 19 bases between the germline ends. The CDR3 sequence is CASTLSGGGGTGELFF. The CDR3 DNA sequence: TGTGCCAGCACCCTTTCGGGGGGCGGCGGCACCGGGGAGCTGTTTTTT.